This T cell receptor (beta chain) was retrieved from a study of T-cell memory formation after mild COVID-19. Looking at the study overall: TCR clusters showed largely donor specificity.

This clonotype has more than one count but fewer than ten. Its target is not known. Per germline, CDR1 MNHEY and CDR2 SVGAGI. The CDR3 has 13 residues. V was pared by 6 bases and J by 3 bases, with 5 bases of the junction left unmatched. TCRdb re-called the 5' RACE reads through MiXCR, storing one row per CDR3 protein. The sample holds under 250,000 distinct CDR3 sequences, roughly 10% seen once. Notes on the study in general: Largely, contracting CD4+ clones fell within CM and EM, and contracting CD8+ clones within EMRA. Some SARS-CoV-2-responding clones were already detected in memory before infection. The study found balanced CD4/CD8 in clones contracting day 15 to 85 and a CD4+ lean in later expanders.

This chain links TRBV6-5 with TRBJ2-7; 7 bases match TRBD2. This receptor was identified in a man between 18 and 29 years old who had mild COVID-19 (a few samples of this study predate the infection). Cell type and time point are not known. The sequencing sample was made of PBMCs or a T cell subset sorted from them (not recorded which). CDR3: CASSAGGGYEQYV. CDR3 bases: TGTGCCAGCAGCGCCGGCGGGGGCTACGAGCAGTACGTC.